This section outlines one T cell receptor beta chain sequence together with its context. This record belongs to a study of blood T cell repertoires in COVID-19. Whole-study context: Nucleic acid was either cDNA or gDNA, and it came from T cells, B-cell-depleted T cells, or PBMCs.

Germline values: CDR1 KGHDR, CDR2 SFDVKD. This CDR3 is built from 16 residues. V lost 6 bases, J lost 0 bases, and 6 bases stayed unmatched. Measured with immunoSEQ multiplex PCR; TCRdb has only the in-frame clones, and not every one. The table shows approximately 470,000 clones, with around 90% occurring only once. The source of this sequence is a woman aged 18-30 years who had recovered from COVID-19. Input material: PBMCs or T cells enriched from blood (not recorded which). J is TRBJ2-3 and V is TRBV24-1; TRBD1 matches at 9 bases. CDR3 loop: CATSPVTGGSTDTQYF. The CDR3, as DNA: TGTGCCACCAGTCCTGTGACAGGGGGGAGCACAGATACGCAGTATTTT.